This T cell receptor beta chain was identified in a study of PD-1 blockade in classical Hodgkin lymphoma. For this clone: Its antigen is not identified.

The study, taken as a whole, reports: Repertoire differences lack defined causes, possibly disease activity or prior therapy.

The repertoire was sequenced with immunoSEQ multiplex PCR; TCRdb's copy has only in-frame clones and lacks some. This table has tens of thousands of clones, 78% appearing once. Time point of the sample: cycle 4 day 1 (C4D1), after more than 5 weeks of nivolumab. All the patients suffered relapse after autologous stem cell transplantation, and brentuximab vedotin exposure differed. Germline values: CDR1 SGHTA, CDR2 FQGNSA. V lost 5 bases, J lost 12 bases, and 14 bases lay in between. The CDR3 sequence is 12 residues long. The input for sequencing was peripheral blood mononuclear cells (PBMCs), taken before the fourth cycle of nivolumab. This TCR came from a human donor with classical Hodgkin lymphoma. This sequence joins TRBV7-2 and TRBJ2-1, with a tentative D call TRBD1 (5 bases). CDR3 nucleotides: TGTGCCAGCAGCCTTATCCGAGACAGGCAGTTCTTC. Translating gives CASSLIRDRQFF.